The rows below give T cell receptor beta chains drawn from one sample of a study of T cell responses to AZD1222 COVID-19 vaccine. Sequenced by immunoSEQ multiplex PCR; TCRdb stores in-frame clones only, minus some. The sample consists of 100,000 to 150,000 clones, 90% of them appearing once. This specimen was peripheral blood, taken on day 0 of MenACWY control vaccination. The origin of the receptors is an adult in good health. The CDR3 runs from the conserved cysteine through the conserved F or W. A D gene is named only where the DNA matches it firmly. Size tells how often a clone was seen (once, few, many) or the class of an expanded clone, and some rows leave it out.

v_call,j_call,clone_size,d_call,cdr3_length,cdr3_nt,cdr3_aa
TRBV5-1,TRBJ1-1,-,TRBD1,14,TGCGCCAGCAGCTTGTTTGCAGGGGGGACTGAAGCTTTCTTT,CASSLFAGGTEAFF
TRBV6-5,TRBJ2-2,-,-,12,TGTGCCAGCAGTTATCTCGCCGGGGAGCTGTTTTTT,CASSYLAGELFF
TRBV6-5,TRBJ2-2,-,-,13,TGTGCCAGCAGTTACACGAGGACCGGGGAGCTGTTTTTT,CASSYTRTGELFF
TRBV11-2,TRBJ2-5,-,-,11,TGTGCCAGCAGCCTCGTGGAGACCCAGTACTTC,CASSLVETQYF
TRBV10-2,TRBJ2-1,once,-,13,TGCGCCAGCAGTGTTCCTTACTACAATGAGCAGTTCTTC,CASSVPYYNEQFF
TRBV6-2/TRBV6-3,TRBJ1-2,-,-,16,TGTGCCAGCAGTTACATTCTCTCGGGAGGGGATCATGGCTACACCTTC,CASSYILSGGDHGYTF
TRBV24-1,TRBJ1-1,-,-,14,TGTGCCACCAATAGTCCAGGGGCGTTGACTGAAGCTTTCTTT,CATNSPGALTEAFF
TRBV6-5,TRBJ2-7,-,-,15,TGTGCCAGCAGTTACAGGGACACTAGCTCCTACGAGCAGTACTTC,CASSYRDTSSYEQYF
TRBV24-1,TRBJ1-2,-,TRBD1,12,TGTGCCGCTGGACAGGAGAACTATGGCTACACCTTC,CAAGQENYGYTF
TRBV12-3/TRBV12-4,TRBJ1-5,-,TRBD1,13,TGTGCCAGCAGCTTGACAGGGGATCAGCCCCAGCATTTT,CASSLTGDQPQHF
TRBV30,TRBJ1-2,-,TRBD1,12,TGTGCCTGGAACAGGGGGCTACGGGGCTACACCTTC,CAWNRGLRGYTF
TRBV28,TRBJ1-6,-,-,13,TGTGCCAGCAATAGACAGCTAAATTCACCCCTCCACTTT,CASNRQLNSPLHF
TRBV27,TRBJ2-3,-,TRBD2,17,TGTGCCAGCAGTTTATTAGCGGGAGGGGGTAAGGCAGATACGCAGTATTTT,CASSLLAGGGKADTQYF
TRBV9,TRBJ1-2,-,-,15,TGTGCCAGCAGCGTAGTTGGGGACACCCGGGATGGCTACACCTTC,CASSVVGDTRDGYTF
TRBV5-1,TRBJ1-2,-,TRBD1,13,TGCGCCAGCAGCACGACAGGGAACTATGGCTACACCTTC,CASSTTGNYGYTF
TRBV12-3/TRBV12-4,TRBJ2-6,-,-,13,TGTGCCAGCATGACCCCTGGGGCCAACGTCCTGACTTTC,CASMTPGANVLTF
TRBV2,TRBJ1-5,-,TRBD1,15,TGTGCCAGCAGTGAAGGAGCGACAGGGGGCTGGCCCCAGCATTTT,CASSEGATGGWPQHF
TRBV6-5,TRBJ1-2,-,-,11,TGTGCCAGCAGAGCAGGGTTTGGCTACACCTTC,CASRAGFGYTF
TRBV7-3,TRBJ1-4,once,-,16,TGTGCCAGCAGCTTAACGGGGCGGGGCACTAATGAAAAACTGTTTTTT,CASSLTGRGTNEKLFF
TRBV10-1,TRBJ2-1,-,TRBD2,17,TGCGCCAGCAGTGAGTCAGCTAGCGGGGAGTTTGGCAATGAGCAGTTCTTC,CASSESASGEFGNEQFF
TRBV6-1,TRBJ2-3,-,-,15,TGTGCCAGCAGTGAAATCCGGGGGAGAACAGATACGCAGTATTTT,CASSEIRGRTDTQYF
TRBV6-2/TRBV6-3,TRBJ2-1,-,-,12,TGTGCCAGCAGTTACTTCTACAATGAGCAGTTCTTC,CASSYFYNEQFF
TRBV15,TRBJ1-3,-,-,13,TGTGCCACCAGCCCCCATGGGGGCAACACCATATATTTT,CATSPHGGNTIYF
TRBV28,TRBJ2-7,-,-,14,TGTGCCAGCAGTTTATTCCAGGGCTCCTACGAGCAGTACTTC,CASSLFQGSYEQYF
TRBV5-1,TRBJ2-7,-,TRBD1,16,TGCGCCAGCAGCTTGACTACGGGACAGGGTTTCTCCGAGCAGTACTTC,CASSLTTGQGFSEQYF
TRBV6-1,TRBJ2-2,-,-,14,TGTGCCAGCAGTGAAACCGGGGCGGCCGGGGAGCTGTTTTTT,CASSETGAAGELFF
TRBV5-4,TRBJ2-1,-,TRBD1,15,TGTGCCAGCAGCTTGCCTACAGGGGGCAGGAATGAGCAGTTCTTC,CASSLPTGGRNEQFF
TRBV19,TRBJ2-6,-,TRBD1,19,TGTGCCAGTAGTATAGAACCGGGACAGCCCCTGCTTGGGGCCAACGTCCTGACTTTC,CASSIEPGQPLLGANVLTF
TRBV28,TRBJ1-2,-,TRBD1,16,TGTGCCAGCAGCCCCGTATGGCAGGGGGCAGACTATGGCTACACCTTC,CASSPVWQGADYGYTF
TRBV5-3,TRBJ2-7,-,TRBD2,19,TGTGCCAGAAGCAGCCCGGGGAGTAACCGAGGACTAGTCTACTACGAGCAGTACTTC,CARSSPGSNRGLVYYEQYF
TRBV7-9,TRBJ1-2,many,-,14,TGTGCCAGCAGCTTATCGGACACAGACGTTGGCTACACCTTC,CASSLSDTDVGYTF
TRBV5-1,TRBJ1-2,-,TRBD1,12,TGCGCCAGCAGCAGGACAGGGGAAGGCTACACCTTC,CASSRTGEGYTF
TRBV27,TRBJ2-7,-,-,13,TGTGCCAGCCGCGGTTCGCTCTCCTACGAGCAGTACTTC,CASRGSLSYEQYF
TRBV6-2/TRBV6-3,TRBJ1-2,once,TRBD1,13,TGTGCCAGCAGTCGGGACAGGGGGTTTGGCTACACCTTC,CASSRDRGFGYTF
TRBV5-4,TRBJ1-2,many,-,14,TGTGCCAGCAGCTTGGACAGCTCTAACTATGGCTACACCTTC,CASSLDSSNYGYTF
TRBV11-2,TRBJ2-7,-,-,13,TGTGCCAGCAGCCAGACTAGTGTTGGAGAGCAGTACTTC,CASSQTSVGEQYF
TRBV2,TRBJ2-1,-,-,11,TGTGCCAGCAGTTCGAACAATGAGCAGTTCTTC,CASSSNNEQFF
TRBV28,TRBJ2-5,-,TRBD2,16,TGTGCCAGCAGTTTCGCAGGAGGGGAGGGTCAAGAGACCCAGTACTTC,CASSFAGGEGQETQYF
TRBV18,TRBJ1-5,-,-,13,TGTGCCAGCTCAGGTGAGGCGGGTCAGCCCCAGCATTTT,CASSGEAGQPQHF
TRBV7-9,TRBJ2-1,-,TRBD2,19,TGTGCCAGCAGCCATCCGGGACAGGGGACTAGCGGGAGTTGGAATGAGCAGTTCTTC,CASSHPGQGTSGSWNEQFF
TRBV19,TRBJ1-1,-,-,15,TGTGCCAGTAATGCCCGACAAAAGGGGGACACTGAAGCTTTCTTT,CASNARQKGDTEAFF
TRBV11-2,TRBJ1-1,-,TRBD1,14,TGTGCCAGCAGCTTAAGGGACAGGGTCACTGAAGCTTTCTTT,CASSLRDRVTEAFF
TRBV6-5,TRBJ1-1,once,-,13,TGTGCCAGCAGTTACGAGGGGCGCACTGAAGCTTTCTTT,CASSYEGRTEAFF
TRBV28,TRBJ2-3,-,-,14,TGTGCCAGCAGCTTGCCCCCTTTCACAGATACGCAGTATTTT,CASSLPPFTDTQYF
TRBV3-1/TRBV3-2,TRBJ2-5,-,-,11,TGTGCCAGCACCCTGGGGGAGACCCAGTACTTC,CASTLGETQYF
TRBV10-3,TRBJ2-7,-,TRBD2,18,TGTGCCATCAGTGGGGGACTAGCGGGAGCGTCTAACGTGTACGAGCAGTACTTC,CAISGGLAGASNVYEQYF
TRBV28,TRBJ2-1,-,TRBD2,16,TGTGCCAGCAGTTTAGGACTAGCGGGAGGTCAAAATGAGCAGTTCTTC,CASSLGLAGGQNEQFF
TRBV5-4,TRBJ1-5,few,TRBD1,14,TGTGCCAGCACCCTCCGGGACAGGGATCAGCCCCAGCATTTT,CASTLRDRDQPQHF
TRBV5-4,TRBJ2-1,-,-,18,TGTGCCAGCAGCTACCGTCTCCAGAGGGGGGTCGATACAGATGAGCAGTTCTTC,CASSYRLQRGVDTDEQFF
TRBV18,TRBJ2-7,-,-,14,TGTGCCAGCTCACCACAGGTGGGTTTGGACGAGCAGTACTTC,CASSPQVGLDEQYF
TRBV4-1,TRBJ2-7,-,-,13,TGCGCCAGCAGTCCGACAGGATCCTACGAGCAGTACTTC,CASSPTGSYEQYF
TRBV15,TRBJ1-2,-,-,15,TGTGCCACCAGCATTCTTTTGGTAGACATCAATGGCTACACCTTC,CATSILLVDINGYTF
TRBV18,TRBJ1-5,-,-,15,TGTGCCAGCTCACCACCCGGGGATAGCAATCAGCCCCAGCATTTT,CASSPPGDSNQPQHF
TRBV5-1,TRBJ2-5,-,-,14,TGCGCCAGCAGCCTAGCTCCCGGCCAAGAGACCCAGTACTTC,CASSLAPGQETQYF